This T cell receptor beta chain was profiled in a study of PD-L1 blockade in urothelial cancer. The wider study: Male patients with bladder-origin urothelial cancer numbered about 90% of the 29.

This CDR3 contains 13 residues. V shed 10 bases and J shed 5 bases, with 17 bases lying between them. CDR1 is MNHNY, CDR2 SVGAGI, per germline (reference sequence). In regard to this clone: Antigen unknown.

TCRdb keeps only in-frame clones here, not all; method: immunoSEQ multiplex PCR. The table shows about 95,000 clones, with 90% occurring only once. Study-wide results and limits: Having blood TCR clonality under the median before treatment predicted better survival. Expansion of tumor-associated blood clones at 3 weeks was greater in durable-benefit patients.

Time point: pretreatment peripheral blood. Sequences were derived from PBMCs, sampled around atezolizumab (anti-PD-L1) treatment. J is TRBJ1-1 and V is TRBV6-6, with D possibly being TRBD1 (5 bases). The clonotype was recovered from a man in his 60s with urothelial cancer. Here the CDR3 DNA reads TGTGCCATCAACTCACCTGGGGGGACTGAAGCTTTCTTT. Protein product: CAINSPGGTEAFF.